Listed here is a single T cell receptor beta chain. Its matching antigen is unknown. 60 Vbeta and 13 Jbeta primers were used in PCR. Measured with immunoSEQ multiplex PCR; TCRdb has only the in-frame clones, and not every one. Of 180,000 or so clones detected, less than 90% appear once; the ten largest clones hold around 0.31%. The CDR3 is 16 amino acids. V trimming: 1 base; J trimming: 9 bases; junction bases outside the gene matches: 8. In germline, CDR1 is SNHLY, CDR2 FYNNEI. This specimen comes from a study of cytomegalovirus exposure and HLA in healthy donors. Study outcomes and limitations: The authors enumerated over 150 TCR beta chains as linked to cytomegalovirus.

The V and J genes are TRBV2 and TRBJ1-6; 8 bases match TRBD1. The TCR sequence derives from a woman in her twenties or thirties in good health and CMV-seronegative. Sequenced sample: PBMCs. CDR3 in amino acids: CASSEEAGGIGSPLHF. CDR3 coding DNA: TGTGCCAGCAGTGAAGAGGCAGGGGGCATTGGTTCACCCCTCCACTTT. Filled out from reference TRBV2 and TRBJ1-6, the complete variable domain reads EPEVTQTPSHQVTQMGQEVILRCVPISNHLYFYWYRQILGQKVEFLVSFYNNEISEKSEIFDDQFSVERPDGSNFTLKIRSTKLEDSAMYFCASSEEAGGIGSPLHFGNGTRLTVT.